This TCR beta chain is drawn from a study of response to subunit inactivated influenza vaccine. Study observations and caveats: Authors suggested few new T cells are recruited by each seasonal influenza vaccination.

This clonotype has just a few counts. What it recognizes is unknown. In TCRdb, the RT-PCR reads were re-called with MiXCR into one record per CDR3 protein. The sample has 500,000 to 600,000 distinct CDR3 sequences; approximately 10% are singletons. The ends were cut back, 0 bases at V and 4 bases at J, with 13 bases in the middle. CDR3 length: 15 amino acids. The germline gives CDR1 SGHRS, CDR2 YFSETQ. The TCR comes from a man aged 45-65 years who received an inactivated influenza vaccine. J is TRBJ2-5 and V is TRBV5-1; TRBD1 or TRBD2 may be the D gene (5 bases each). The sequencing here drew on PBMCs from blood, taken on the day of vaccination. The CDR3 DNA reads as TGCGCCAGCAGCTTGGGAGGGACCAAGATAGAGACCCAGTACTTC. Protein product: CASSLGGTKIETQYF.